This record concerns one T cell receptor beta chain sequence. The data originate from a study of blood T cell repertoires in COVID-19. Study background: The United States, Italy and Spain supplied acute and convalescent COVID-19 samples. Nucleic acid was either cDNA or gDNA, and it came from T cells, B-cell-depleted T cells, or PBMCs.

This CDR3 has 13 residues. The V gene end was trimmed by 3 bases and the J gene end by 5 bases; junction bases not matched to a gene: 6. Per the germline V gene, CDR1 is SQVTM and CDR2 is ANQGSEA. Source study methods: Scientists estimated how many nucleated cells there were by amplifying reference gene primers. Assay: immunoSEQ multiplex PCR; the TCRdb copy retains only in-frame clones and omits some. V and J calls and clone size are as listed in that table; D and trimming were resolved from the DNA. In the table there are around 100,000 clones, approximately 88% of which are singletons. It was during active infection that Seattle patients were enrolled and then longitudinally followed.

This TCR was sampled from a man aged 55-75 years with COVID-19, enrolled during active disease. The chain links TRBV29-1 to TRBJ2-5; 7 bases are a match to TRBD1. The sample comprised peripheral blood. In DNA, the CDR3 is TGCAGCGTTGATTCGGGACAGCTGGAGACCCAGTACTTC. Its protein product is CSVDSGQLETQYF.